The clone carrying this T cell receptor (beta chain) was seen at least ten times. The antigen remains unidentified. At the time of active disease, bone marrow was collected from every patient. From approximately 400 ng of RNA, a library with molecular barcoded alpha/delta and beta/gamma adaptors was made. TCRdb redid the calling of the reads with MiXCR, one entry per CDR3 protein. The sample lists fewer than 35,000 distinct CDR3 sequences, about 18% seen once, with roughly 17% in the top ten. There are 15 residues in the CDR3. Trimming removed 1 base from V and 2 bases from J; junction bases left unmatched: 4. The germline gives CDR1 MGHRA, CDR2 YSYEKL. This entry belongs to a study of read filtering for tumor transcriptome and immune sequencing. The overall study: RNA-seq yielded only about 75 to 1,400 TCR reads, IR-seq about 3.5 to 10.27 million. Whole-study findings and limits: Sorted CD138-negative bone marrow cells were not purified T cells.

The source is a donor at least 40 years old with multiple myeloma. J is TRBJ2-5 and V is TRBV4-1; TRBD1 agrees at 7 bases. What was sequenced was a population of CD138-negative cells sorted from bone marrow. The CDR3 sequence is CASSQVSGQQETQYF. The CDR3 DNA reads as TGCGCCAGCAGCCAAGTATCGGGACAGCAAGAGACCCAGTACTTC.